The T cell receptor beta chain described here comes from a study of T cell repertoires in ileal Crohn's disease. Overall study findings and caveats: Sorted CD8 T cells held more high-frequency clones than CD4.

The protocol was immunoSEQ multiplex PCR, while the TCRdb copy is restricted to in-frame clones and leaves out a portion. The repertoire holds 6,000 to 8,000 clones, with more than 85% as singletons. Germline CDR1 is SQVTM and CDR2 is ANQGSEA. V shed 3 bases and J shed 2 bases, with 8 bases lying between them. The CDR3 contains 12 residues. The sample holds one count of this clone. Its antigen is unknown. The sequencing input was ileal tissue. The chain is built from TRBV29-1 and TRBJ2-7, with a tentative D call TRBD2 (6 bases). This TCR was sampled from an adult with Crohn's disease. The CDR3 sequence: CSVEGGAYEQYF. Written as DNA, the CDR3 is TGCAGCGTTGAGGGGGGAGCCTACGAGCAGTACTTC.